This TCR beta chain was captured in a study of blood T cell repertoires in COVID-19. The wider study: Whether acute or convalescent, the COVID-19 samples came from the United States, Italy and Spain. Sources were T cells, B-cell-depleted T cells, or PBMCs; the material itself was cDNA or gDNA.

Per the original methods: From reference gene primer amplification, estimates of nucleated cell counts were derived. TCRdb keeps only in-frame clones here, not all; method: immunoSEQ multiplex PCR. The V and J calls and clone size were taken over from that table, and D and trimming were inferred from the DNA. Of fewer than 200,000 clones listed, nearly 90% are singletons. This CDR3 comprises 14 residues. V lost 4 bases and J lost 1, with 11 bases in between. Per germline, CDR1 SGDLS and CDR2 YYNGEE. The sequenced material came from peripheral blood. The receptor was isolated from a man between 18 and 35 years old who had recovered from COVID-19. V gene TRBV9 combines with J gene TRBJ2-5; D possibly corresponds to TRBD1 (5 bases). CDR3: CASSRGQGQETQYF. In nucleotides, the CDR3 is TGTGCCAGCAGCAGGGGTCAAGGCCAAGAGACCCAGTACTTC.